The rows below give T cell receptor beta chains drawn from one sample of a study of blood T cell repertoires in COVID-19. The data were produced by immunoSEQ multiplex PCR, yet TCRdb's version contains in-frame clones alone and is incomplete. This sample yields about 160,000 clones, of which over 80% are seen a single time; 3.5% to 5% belongs to the top ten. Sequencing was done on a sample of PBMCs or T cells enriched from blood (not recorded which). These receptors originate from a woman between 50 and 59 years old who had recovered from COVID-19. Both conserved end residues are part of each CDR3.

J gene,V gene,CDR3 protein
TRBJ1-3,TRBV6-5,CASSYRGSSGNTIYF
TRBJ1-6,TRBV5-1,CASSSPGQGTSPLHF
TRBJ1-5,TRBV29-1,CSVSQGARGSNQPQHF
TRBJ2-3,TRBV5-6,CASSPGPGVADTQYF
TRBJ2-3,TRBV18,CASSPSVRGSTDTQYF
TRBJ2-5,TRBV29-1,CSVEGSTFRYF
TRBJ2-3,TRBV27,CASSLDVAGIFADTQYF
TRBJ2-3,TRBV11-3,CASSDRTSGRTDTQYF
TRBJ1-5,TRBV19,CASSIDFGEGQPQHF
TRBJ1-6,TRBV27,CASSSPQGLHSPLHF
TRBJ2-5,TRBV5-3,CARSLLETQYF
TRBJ1-1,TRBV6-5,CASSYSMVLGGEAFF
TRBJ1-4,TRBV27,CASSSLQKKLFF
TRBJ2-5,TRBV30,CARNAYPGQETQYF